This T cell receptor beta chain was recorded in a study of cytotoxic CD8 clonotypes in ibrutinib-treated CLL. Profiled with immunoSEQ multiplex PCR; TCRdb holds only in-frame clones, not every one. The sample has about 140,000 clones; approximately 80% are singletons. The CDR3 runs to 15 residues. The sequencing used PBMCs, collected after 12 months of ibrutinib treatment. V usage is TRBV21-1 and J usage is TRBJ2-7; no check of the table's D call, TRBD2, against the DNA was made. TRBV21-1 is flagged as a pseudogene. The clonotype was recovered from a human donor with chronic lymphocytic leukemia. CDR3 amino acids: CASSHRTSGSYEQYF. Written as DNA, the CDR3 is TGTGCCAGCAGCCACCGGACTAGCGGGAGCTACGAGCAGTACTTC.